This T cell receptor beta chain is drawn from a study of blood T cells in healthy people across ages. A second PCR of 7 to 11 cycles used a sample-barcoded 5' primer and a J-beta primer mix. TCRdb called the 5' RACE reads again in MiXCR, with one record for every CDR3 protein. The table lists 650,000 to 800,000 distinct CDR3 sequences, roughly 44% of them singletons. This CDR3 comprises 17 residues. From germline, CDR1 is DFQATT and CDR2 SNEGSKA (reference sequence). V gave up 1 base and J gave up 2 bases; unmatched junction bases: 9. Source material: blood. The receptor was derived from a man aged 60-69 years in good health. The gene calls are TRBV20-1 and TRBJ2-1; TRBD1 aligns across 9 bases. CDR3 in DNA: TGCAGTGCTAGAGGGACAGGGGAGACCATCGCCTACAATGAGCAGTTCTTC. This encodes CSARGTGETIAYNEQFF.